This entry lists 29 T cell receptor beta chains sequenced from one sample in a study of T cells in Graves' hyperthyroidism and ophthalmopathy. The TCR beta CDR3 regions underwent amplification using RNA transcripts as the source. A first-round RT-PCR of the TCR CDR3 used the HTBI primer set. TCRdb re-derived calls from the multiplex PCR reads in MiXCR, one entry per CDR3 protein. The profile shows about 600,000 distinct CDR3 sequences, 15% to 20% of them singletons. Sequencing was carried out using blood. The origin of the receptors is a woman aged 40-49 years with Graves' ophthalmopathy.

The chain couples TRBV20-1 to TRBJ2-5; 14 positions match TRBD2. Trimming at V came to 2 bases and at J to 1 base, leaving 3 bases not matched to a gene. The germline V gene encodes CDR1 DFQATT and CDR2 SNEGSKA (reference sequence). The CDR3 runs to 16 residues. The chain's CDR3 is CSARQTSGGAQETQYF. The CDR3 DNA sequence: TGCAGTGCTAGACAGACTAGCGGGGGGGCCCAAGAGACCCAGTACTTC.

This clonotype has only a few counts. The chain employs TRBV4-1 and TRBJ1-1; D is uncertain. The CDR3 length is 13 residues. Looked up from germline, CDR1 is MGHRA and CDR2 is YSYEKL. The V and J ends lost 4 bases and 3 bases respectively, with 9 bases between them. CDR3 coding DNA: TGCGCCAGCAGCCGGTTGGTATACACTGAAGCTTTCTTT. Protein: CASSRLVYTEAFF.

The rearrangement uses TRBV12-3 or TRBV12-4 and TRBJ1-6; the match to TRBD1 covers 10 bases. J lost 10 bases, V lost 7 bases, and 4 bases had no gene match. CDR3 length equals 13 residues. Written as DNA, the CDR3 is TGTGCCAGCACCGGACAGGGGGACTCACCCCTCCACTTT. Amino acids: CASTGQGDSPLHF.

A word on this clonotype: Since a much larger clone is just one base distant, this may be a read error. The chain is built from TRBV10-3 and TRBJ2-5; D perhaps matches TRBD2 (5 bases). V dropped 5 bases and J dropped 2 bases, with 12 bases sitting between them. Germline-derived CDR1 and CDR2 are ENHRY and SYGVKD. CDR3 length: 14 residues. The CDR3 region is CAISYSSGQETQYF. CDR3 DNA: TGTGCCATCAGTTACTCGAGCGGACAAGAGACCCAGTACTTC.

At least ten counts were recorded for this clonotype. The limits of the CDR3 on the DNA are not certain, so only TCRdb's listed CDR3 is given. V is TRBV6-1 and J is TRBJ2-3; whether TRBD2, the table's D call, matches the DNA was not checked. CDR1 and CDR2 (germline): MNHNS, SASEGT. The CDR3 is 17 amino acids in total, end residues counted. Here the CDR3 reads CASSSSAVAGSTDTQYF.

This clonotype was detected a few times. V and J are TRBV19 and TRBJ2-3; 11 bases map to TRBD2. CDR3 length: 18 amino acids. Germline V gene lookup returns CDR1 LNHDA and CDR2 SQIVND (reference sequence). J was trimmed by 1 base and V by 6 bases; bases with no gene match: 12. CDR3 loop: CASSPEGVLAGGTDTQYF. CDR3 coding DNA: TGTGCCAGTAGCCCGGAGGGGGTACTAGCGGGAGGCACAGATACGCAGTATTTT.

The V gene is TRBV18, the J gene TRBJ2-5, with 10 bases lining up with TRBD2. CDR3 size: 15 residues. V was pared by 3 bases and J by 5 bases, with 6 bases of the junction left unmatched. The V gene's germline CDR1 is KGHSH and CDR2 LQKENI. CDR3 residues: CASSPQRGGSETQYF. CDR3 nucleotides: TGTGCCAGCTCACCCCAGCGGGGGGGCTCTGAGACCCAGTACTTC.

This clonotype has a count of ten or more. This sequence joins TRBV11-2 and TRBJ2-5; D tentatively fits TRBD1 or TRBD2 (7 bases each). V was trimmed by 1 base and J by 1 base, leaving 19 bases between them. This CDR3 is 18 amino acids long. In germline, CDR1 is SGHAT, CDR2 FQNNGV. The CDR3 here is CASSLGVSSGGAQETQYF. CDR3 bases: TGTGCCAGCAGCTTAGGGGTCTCGTCAGGGGGGGCCCAAGAGACCCAGTACTTC.

V gene TRBV6-1 combines with J gene TRBJ2-1; 8 bases line up with TRBD1. CDR1 is MNHNS and CDR2 is SASEGT in the germline V gene. V lost 2 bases and J lost 5; bases outside the gene matches: 11. The CDR3 extends over 17 amino acids. DNA of the CDR3: TGTGCCAGCAGTGAAAGAGGGACAGGCATTAAAAACAATGAGCAGTTCTTC. Encoded protein: CASSERGTGIKNNEQFF.

This clonotype occurred a few times. This chain links TRBV28 with TRBJ2-4; perhaps TRBD2 as D (6 bases). The CDR3 has 17 residues. Trimming removed 5 bases at V and 0 bases at J, with 17 bases between. CDR1 MDHEN and CDR2 SYDVKM come from the germline V gene. CDR3 protein: CASSPPRAGIAKNIQYF. In DNA form, the CDR3 reads TGTGCCAGCAGTCCCCCCCGGGCGGGAATAGCCAAAAACATTCAGTACTTC.

The chain couples TRBV27 to TRBJ1-5, with D hard to call. The V gene's germline CDR1 is MNHEY and CDR2 SMNVEV (reference sequence). The V gene lost 2 bases and the J gene lost 7 bases, with 12 bases spanning the gap. The CDR3 runs 14 residues. The CDR3 DNA reads TGTGCCAGCAGTTTACGGGGATTTAGGCAGCCCCAGCATTTT. This encodes CASSLRGFRQPQHF.

This clonotype was picked up a small number of times. This chain connects TRBV18 to TRBJ2-3; D ambiguous. Trimming removed 2 bases from V and 6 bases from J, with 9 bases in between. The V gene's germline CDR1 is KGHSH and CDR2 LQKENI. The CDR3 length is 13 residues. The CDR3: CASSPRTLDTQYF. CDR3 bases: TGTGCCAGCTCACCAAGGACCCTGGATACGCAGTATTTT.

On this clonotype: It may be a read error: a sequence one base away is much more abundant. The chain uses TRBV20-1 and TRBJ1-1; D is possibly TRBD1 (6 bases). The CDR3 consists of 16 residues. The V end was cut by 0 bases, the J end by 6 bases, with 20 bases between. CDR1 DFQATT and CDR2 SNEGSKA come from the germline V gene (reference sequence). The CDR3 bases are TGCAGTGCTAGAGATGGCAGGGTAGGGGGGGCCGCTGAAGCTTTCTTT. This gives the protein CSARDGRVGGAAEAFF.

The genes are TRBV15 and TRBJ2-2; unclear D gene. V lost 3 bases and J lost 1, with 9 bases in between. Germline values: CDR1 LNHNV, CDR2 YYDKDF (reference sequence). The CDR3 consists of 15 residues. The CDR3 sequence: CATSRDPENTGELFF. The CDR3 nucleotides are TGTGCCACCAGCAGGGATCCAGAGAACACCGGGGAGCTGTTTTTT.

This clonotype was seen ten or more times. The V call is TRBV5-5, the J call TRBJ2-1; 7 nucleotides agree with TRBD1. This CDR3 contains 19 residues. Trimming took 7 bases from V and 1 from J; bases not matched to a gene: 20. The germline V gene encodes CDR1 SGHKS and CDR2 YYEKEE (reference sequence). The chain's CDR3 is CASLFEDRNPFGSYNEQFF. CDR3 in DNA: TGTGCCAGCCTTTTTGAGGACAGGAACCCCTTTGGATCCTACAATGAGCAGTTCTTC.

With respect to this clonotype: A much larger clone differs from this one at a single base, so this may be a read error. The gene calls are TRBV18 and TRBJ2-7; D gene uncertain. This CDR3 has 14 residues. Germline V gene lookup returns CDR1 KGHSH and CDR2 LQKENI. The CDR3 loop is CAGSSEGFTREQYF. DNA of the CDR3: TGTGCCGGCTCGTCAGAAGGATTCACACGCGAGCAGTACTTC.

The gene calls are TRBV6-1 and TRBJ1-5; unclear D gene. The CDR3 consists of 13 residues. Germline assignment: CDR1 MNHNS and CDR2 SASEGT. The ends were cut back, 8 bases at V and 3 bases at J, with 11 bases in the middle. The CDR3 nucleotides are TGTGCCAGCTCACGGCTAGACAATCAGCCCCAGCATTTT. It specifies CASSRLDNQPQHF.

The chain couples TRBV6-6 to TRBJ1-2, with a tentative D call TRBD1 (5 bases). The CDR3 is made up of 12 amino acids. Looked up from germline, CDR1 is MNHNY and CDR2 is SVGAGI (reference sequence). Deletions cut 2 bases from V and 8 bases from J, with 9 bases between. As DNA, the CDR3 is TGTGCCAGCAGTTACGATGGGGACGGCTACACCTTC. Translating it yields CASSYDGDGYTF.

In its sample, this clonotype was seen a few times. The V and J genes are TRBV6-5 and TRBJ1-2; 7 bases map to TRBD1. Germline loops: CDR1 MNHEY, CDR2 SVGAGI. The CDR3 loop spans 16 amino acids. The junction had 16 bases not matched to a gene; V was cut back by 4 bases and J by 8 bases. The CDR3 region is CASSSLTSRQGEGYTF. The CDR3 DNA sequence: TGTGCCAGCAGTTCCCTTACGTCCCGACAGGGCGAGGGCTACACCTTC.

This chain links TRBV12-3 or TRBV12-4 with TRBJ1-5; D is uncertain. This CDR3 comprises 15 residues. V gave up 6 bases and J gave up 0 bases, with 12 bases separating them. This CDR3 reads CASSPDSYSNQPQHF. The CDR3, as DNA: TGTGCCAGCAGCCCCGATTCTTATAGCAATCAGCCCCAGCATTTT.

At least ten counts were recorded for this clonotype. This chain uses TRBV11-2 with TRBJ2-1; D remains unclear. CDR3 size: 14 residues. V gave up 5 bases and J gave up 0 bases, with 8 bases separating them. CDR1 is SGHAT and CDR2 is FQNNGV in the germline V gene. The CDR3 here is CASSRTSSYNEQFF. DNA for the CDR3: TGTGCCAGCAGCCGGACGAGCTCCTACAATGAGCAGTTCTTC.

This clonotype was seen at least ten times. A much larger clone differs from this one at a single base, so this may be a read error. The chain employs TRBV11-2 and TRBJ2-7; no clear D. V gave up 1 base and J gave up 2 bases, with 3 bases separating them. The CDR3 is made up of 12 amino acids. Germline-derived CDR1 and CDR2 are SGHAT and FQNNGV. CDR3 in DNA: TGTGCCAGCAGCTTAGGGGCCTACGAGCAGTACTTC. Its translation: CASSLGAYEQYF.

The sample holds a few counts of this clonotype. V is TRBV4-1 and J is TRBJ1-1, with D perhaps TRBD1 (6 bases). Trimming stripped 3 bases from V and 5 bases from J, with 16 bases between. This CDR3 has 15 residues. The germline CDR1 and CDR2 sequences are MGHRA and YSYEKL. The CDR3 spells CASSQPTGAITEAFF. Here the CDR3 DNA reads TGCGCCAGCAGCCAGCCCACGGGGGCCATAACTGAAGCTTTCTTT.

This clonotype showed up many times. The chain employs TRBV5-1 and TRBJ2-7, with D possibly matching TRBD1 (6 bases). Trimming took off 0 bases at V and 3 bases at J, with 10 bases between the two ends. Germline V lookup: CDR1 SGHRS, CDR2 YFSETQ. The CDR3 runs 14 residues. The CDR3 region has the DNA TGCGCCAGCAGCTTGGCCCAGGGGAACTACGAGCAGTACTTC. Translating gives CASSLAQGNYEQYF.

This chain uses TRBV27 with TRBJ2-7; unclear D gene. V shed 0 bases and J shed 2 bases, with 5 bases lying between them. CDR1 is MNHEY, CDR2 SMNVEV, per germline (reference sequence). The CDR3 is 13 residues long. CDR3 DNA sequence: TGTGCCAGCAGTTTATCGGCGACCTACGAGCAGTACTTC. It encodes CASSLSATYEQYF.

J is TRBJ1-1 and V is TRBV6-1; D possibly corresponds to TRBD1 (5 bases). CDR3 length equals 14 residues. Trimming stripped 6 bases from V and 4 bases from J, with 15 bases between. Germline V gene data show CDR1 as MNHNS and CDR2 as SASEGT. CDR3 sequence: CASSPARDITEAFF. Written as DNA, the CDR3 is TGTGCCAGCAGCCCCGCCAGGGATATCACTGAAGCTTTCTTT.

This clonotype was detected only a few times. The J gene is TRBJ2-5, the V gene TRBV20-1; D ambiguous. The germline V and J ends were trimmed by 1 base and 5 bases, with 11 bases remaining between them. Germline V gene data show CDR1 as DFQATT and CDR2 as SNEGSKA (reference sequence). The CDR3 has 13 amino acids. The CDR3: CSARGFSGETQYF. The CDR3 bases are TGCAGTGCTAGAGGCTTCAGTGGGGAGACCCAGTACTTC.

This clonotype was recorded a few times. The CDR3, as DNA: TGTGCCAGCATCCCTTCCTCCGGGACAGGGTCCTACGAGCAGTACTTC. Translating gives CASIPSSGTGSYEQYF. The rearrangement links TRBV6-1 to TRBJ2-7, with 9 bases lining up with TRBD1. CDR1 is MNHNS and CDR2 is SASEGT in the germline V gene. The CDR3 has 16 amino acids. The J segment lost 1 base and the V segment lost 7 bases, leaving 11 bases of the junction unmatched.

This clonotype occurred many times. The rearrangement links TRBV20-1 to TRBJ2-7; 9 nucleotides agree with TRBD1. V was clipped by 7 bases and J by 6 bases; unmatched bases: 7. Germline assignment: CDR1 DFQATT and CDR2 SNEGSKA (reference sequence). The CDR3 spans 12 residues. CDR3 residues: CSVPGQGSEQYF. The DNA of the CDR3 is TGCAGTGTCCCGGGACAGGGCTCCGAGCAGTACTTC.